This paragraph covers one T cell receptor (beta chain) sequence. The source of the sample is a study of OX40 agonist ivuxolimab in advanced cancers. The wider study: It was ivuxolimab, an agonistic anti-OX40 (CD134) antibody, that patients were treated with.

V shed 4 bases and J shed 3 bases, with 13 bases lying between them. This CDR3 has 14 amino acids. In germline, CDR1 is MGHRA, CDR2 YSYEKL. The data were produced by immunoSEQ multiplex PCR, yet TCRdb's version contains in-frame clones alone and is incomplete. The table shows about 60,000 clones, with about nine tenths occurring only once. The rearrangement links TRBV4-1 to TRBJ2-7; either TRBD1 or TRBD2 may supply D (5 bases each). The source was CD4+ or CD8+ T cells sorted from blood, collected in a trial of the OX40 agonist ivuxolimab. The TCR sequence derives from an adult with an advanced solid tumor such as melanoma, head and neck, liver or kidney cancer. CDR3 in DNA: TGCGCCAGCAGCCCCGGGACGGCAGACTACGAGCAGTACTTC. This translates into CASSPGTADYEQYF.